A single sample is the source of the 10 T cell receptor beta chains below, sequenced in a study of read filtering for tumor transcriptome and immune sequencing. Molecular barcoded adaptors covering alpha/delta and beta/gamma chains were used on about 390 ng RNA. TCRdb fed the reads into MiXCR, producing one record per CDR3 protein. The sample lists 75,000 to 95,000 distinct CDR3 sequences, 20% to 25% occurring once. Sequenced: a population of CD138-negative cells sorted from bone marrow. All receptors derive from a donor at least 40 years old with multiple myeloma.

The rearrangement uses TRBV28 and TRBJ1-5, with D uncertain. CDR3 length equals 16 residues. Per germline, CDR1 MDHEN and CDR2 SYDVKM. Trimming took off 4 bases at V and 2 bases at J, with 15 bases between the two ends. In nucleotides, the CDR3 is TGTGCCAGCAGTTCAGACTCTTATGGAGGCAATCAGCCCCAGCATTTT. Its protein product is CASSSDSYGGNQPQHF.

This clonotype was detected a few times. This chain uses TRBV29-1 with TRBJ2-5; D is ambiguous. The CDR3 is 10 residues long. Trimming took off 8 bases at V and 4 bases at J, with 8 bases between the two ends. Germline V gives CDR1 SQVTM, CDR2 ANQGSEA. CDR3 sequence (DNA): TGCAGCTATTCTCGAGAGACCCAGTACTTC. Amino acid sequence: CSYSRETQYF.

This clonotype was recorded a few times. This could be a read error, since a much larger clone is one nucleotide away. The conserved final phenylalanine or tryptophan is absent from the CDR3, which likely points to a read error. This sequence joins TRBV5-1 and TRBJ2-7, with D perhaps TRBD1 (6 bases). The CDR3 loop spans 13 amino acids. Germline-derived CDR1 and CDR2 are SGHRS and YFSETQ. V lost 3 bases and J 6 bases, leaving 13 bases between the germline ends. This CDR3 reads CASSSQGSSEQYS. The DNA for the CDR3 is TGCGCCAGCAGCTCACAGGGTTCTTCCGAGCAGTACTCC.

This clonotype appeared once. A much larger clone sits a single nucleotide away, making a read error possible. The chain carries TRBV20-1 and TRBJ1-2, with D hard to call. The CDR3 is 13 residues long. Germline V gene lookup returns CDR1 DFQATT and CDR2 SNEGSKA (reference sequence). Trimming removed 0 bases at V and 12 bases at J, with 17 bases between. This chain's CDR3 is CSARDGSYDGHTF. CDR3 nucleotide sequence: TGCAGTGCTAGAGATGGGAGTTACGACGGCCACACCTTC.

As regards this clonotype: One base away lies a much larger clone, so this may be a sequencing read error. The chain uses TRBV9 and TRBJ1-2; 7 positions match TRBD1. The V and J ends lost 4 bases and 4 bases, in that order; junction bases with no gene match: 10. CDR3 size: 15 residues. CDR1 is SGDLS, CDR2 YYNGEE, per germline. The chain's CDR3 is CASSLHLTGVYGYTF. The CDR3 DNA follows: TGTGCCAGCAGCCTACATCTTACAGGGGTCTATGGCTACACCTTC.

This clonotype occurred a few times. Being one base from a much bigger clone, this may be a read error. Lacking the conserved final phenylalanine or tryptophan, this CDR3 likely reflects a read error. The V and J genes are TRBV28 and TRBJ2-1; D is perhaps TRBD1 (6 bases). CDR1 MDHEN and CDR2 SYDVKM come from the germline V gene. The CDR3 is 15 residues long. Trimming took 7 bases from V and 5 from J, leaving 18 bases between them. As DNA, the CDR3 is TGTGCCAGCAATCTAATCGGGACACCGGACAATGAGCAGTTCCTC. Amino acid sequence: CASNLIGTPDNEQFL.

Many counts were recorded for this clonotype. The chain uses TRBV28 and TRBJ2-3, with TRBD2 matching over 7 bases. The CDR3 consists of 13 residues. The V gene's germline CDR1 is MDHEN and CDR2 SYDVKM. J was trimmed by 0 bases and V by 8 bases; bases with no gene match: 2. CDR3 protein: CASASGSTDTQYF. The CDR3 DNA follows: TGTGCCAGCGCTAGCGGCAGCACAGATACGCAGTATTTT.

The genes are TRBV6-5 and TRBJ1-2; TRBD1 aligns across 7 bases. The CDR3 covers 14 residues. J lost 8 bases, V lost 6 bases, and 12 bases had no gene match. Germline V gene data show CDR1 as MNHEY and CDR2 as SVGAGI. CDR3: CASSPTRQGGGYTF. The CDR3, as DNA: TGTGCCAGCAGCCCTACCCGACAGGGAGGCGGCTACACCTTC.

Written as DNA, the CDR3 is TGTGCCAGCAGTCGGACAGGTCCGAACACCGGGGAGCTGTTTTTT. It specifies CASSRTGPNTGELFF. The V gene is TRBV6-5, the J gene TRBJ2-2; 7 nucleotides align to TRBD1. Trimming removed 5 bases from V and 0 bases from J; junction bases left unmatched: 3. Germline lookup yields CDR1 MNHEY and CDR2 SVGAGI. This CDR3 has 15 residues.

With respect to this clonotype: A much larger clone differs from this one at a single base, so this may be a read error. The chain combines TRBV2 with TRBJ2-3; either TRBD1 or TRBD2 may fit D (5 bases each). Germline-derived CDR1 and CDR2 are SNHLY and FYNNEI. Trimming pared 7 bases from V and 10 bases from J, leaving 15 bases between. The CDR3 runs 12 residues. The CDR3 region has the DNA TGTGCCAGCACCGAGGGGCGGCCGTCGCAGTATTTT. It specifies CASTEGRPSQYF.